This T cell receptor beta chain was documented in a study of cytomegalovirus exposure and HLA in healthy donors. The CDR3 consists of 14 residues. CDR1 is SGHRS and CDR2 is YFSETQ in the germline V gene. The V end was cut by 5 bases, the J end by 2 bases, with 12 bases between. Researchers ran the PCR with 60 Vbeta and 13 Jbeta primers. Clones were read by immunoSEQ multiplex PCR, and TCRdb kept only the in-frame ones, dropping some. This sample yields 150,000 to 200,000 clones, of which around four fifths are seen a single time; about 3.4% belongs to the top ten. The sequenced sample was PBMCs. The chain links TRBV5-1 to TRBJ2-3; tentatively, D is TRBD2 (5 bases). The TCR was taken from a female donor in good health and CMV-seronegative. The CDR3: CASSRSGYTDTQYF. The CDR3 DNA reads TGCGCCAGCAGTCGGAGCGGTTACACAGATACGCAGTATTTT.